This TCR beta chain emerged from a study of blood T cell repertoires in COVID-19. Study information: The samples span acute and convalescent COVID-19 from the United States, Italy and Spain.

Germline CDR1 is SGHRS and CDR2 is YFSETQ. This CDR3 region has 15 residues. With 4 bases removed from V and 2 bases from J, the gap between germline ends came to 16 bases. Sequencing used immunoSEQ multiplex PCR; TCRdb keeps in-frame clones, though not all of them. This sample yields more than 15,000 clones, of which around 92% are seen a single time; approximately 5.2% belongs to the top ten. This receptor was obtained from a human donor in a cohort sampled during active COVID-19. Sequencing used peripheral blood. This rearrangement joins TRBV5-1 to TRBJ2-7; a weak D match, TRBD2 (7 bases). The CDR3: CASSGGLAVAYEQYF. CDR3 in DNA: TGCGCCAGCAGCGGGGGGCTAGCGGTAGCCTACGAGCAGTACTTC. Combining the CDR3 with reference TRBV5-1 and TRBJ2-7 gives the whole variable domain KAGVTQTPRYLIKTRGQQVTLSCSPISGHRSVSWYQQTPGQGLQFLFEYFSETQRNKGNFPGRFSGRQFSNSRSEMNVSTLELGDSALYLCASSGGLAVAYEQYFGPGTRLTVT.